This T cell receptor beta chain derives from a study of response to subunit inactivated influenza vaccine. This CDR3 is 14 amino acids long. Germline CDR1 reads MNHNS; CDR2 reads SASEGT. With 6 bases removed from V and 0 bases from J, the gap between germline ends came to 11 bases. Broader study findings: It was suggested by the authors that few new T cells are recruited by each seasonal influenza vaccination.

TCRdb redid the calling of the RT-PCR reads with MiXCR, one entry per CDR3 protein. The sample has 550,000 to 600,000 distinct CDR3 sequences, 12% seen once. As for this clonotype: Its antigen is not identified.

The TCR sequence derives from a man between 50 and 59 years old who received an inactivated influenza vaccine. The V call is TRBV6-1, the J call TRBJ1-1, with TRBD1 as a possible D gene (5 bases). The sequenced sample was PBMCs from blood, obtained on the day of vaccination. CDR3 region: CASRLGRLNTEAFF. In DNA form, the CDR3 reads TGTGCCAGCAGATTGGGACGGTTGAACACTGAAGCTTTCTTT.